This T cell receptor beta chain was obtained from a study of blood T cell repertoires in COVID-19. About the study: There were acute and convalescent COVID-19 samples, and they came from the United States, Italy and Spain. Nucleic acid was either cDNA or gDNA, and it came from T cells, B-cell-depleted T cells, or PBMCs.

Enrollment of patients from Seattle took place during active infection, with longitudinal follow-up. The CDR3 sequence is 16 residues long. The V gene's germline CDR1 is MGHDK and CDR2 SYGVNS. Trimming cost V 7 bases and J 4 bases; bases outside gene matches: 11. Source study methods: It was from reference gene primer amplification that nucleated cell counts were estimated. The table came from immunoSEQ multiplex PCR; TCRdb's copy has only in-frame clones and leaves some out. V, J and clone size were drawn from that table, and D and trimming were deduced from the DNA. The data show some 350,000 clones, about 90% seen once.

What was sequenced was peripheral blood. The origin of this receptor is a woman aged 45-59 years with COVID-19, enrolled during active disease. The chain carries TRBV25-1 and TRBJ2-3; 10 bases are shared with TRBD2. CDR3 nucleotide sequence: TGTGCCAGCACCAACGGGTACAGCGGGAGGGCAGATACGCAGTATTTT. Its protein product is CASTNGYSGRADTQYF. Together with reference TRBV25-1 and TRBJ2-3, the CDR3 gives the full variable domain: EADIYQTPRYLVIGTGKKITLECSQTMGHDKMYWYQQDPGMELHLIHYSYGVNSTEKGDLSSESTVSRIRTEHFPLTLESARPSHTSQYLCASTNGYSGRADTQYFGPGTRLTVL.